This TCR beta chain emerged from a study of identical twins. General study results and limits: Out-of-frame alpha sequences shared by twins showed excess low generation probability.

TCRdb fed the 5' RACE reads into MiXCR, producing one record per CDR3 protein. The sample lists a few hundred thousand distinct CDR3 sequences, approximately 10% occurring once. This clonotype was seen a handful of times. What it binds is not known. These same records also appear under a second study, on yellow fever vaccine responses in identical twins.

The material sequenced was PBMCs. This sequence originates from a woman under 30 in good health.

The CDR3 sequence is CASSYYNEQYF. The CDR3 DNA reads TGTGCCAGCAGTTATTATAACGAGCAGTACTTC. This chain links TRBV6-5 with TRBJ2-7; no firm D call. Per the germline V gene, CDR1 is MNHEY and CDR2 is SVGAGI. Deletions cut 3 bases from V and 5 bases from J, with 5 bases between. The CDR3 is 11 residues long.